This record covers a single TCR beta chain. Participant ages covered roughly 18 to 89 years across around 25 US areas. This sample is drawn from a study of blood T cell repertoires in COVID-19. Study overall: Recovered participants had two consecutive negative NP/OP PCR tests, healthcare professional clearance, or symptom resolution. There were acute and convalescent COVID-19 samples, and they came from the United States, Italy and Spain.

Source study methods: Cell counts per sample came from amplifying reference gene primers. Sequenced by immunoSEQ multiplex PCR; TCRdb stores in-frame clones only, minus some. V, J and clone size derive from that table, while D and trimming were established from the DNA sequence. The table has about 360,000 clones, about 90% seen once; the top ten hold 1.5% to 2.5%. Germline values: CDR1 MDHEN, CDR2 SYDVKM. The CDR3 covers 15 residues. V was clipped by 7 bases and J by 4 bases; unmatched bases: 12. Sample: PBMCs or T cells enriched from blood (not recorded which). The chain has TRBV28 and TRBJ1-1; TRBD1 agrees at 7 bases. The receptor was derived from a man in his forties in a cohort exposed to, infected with or recovered from COVID-19 (not recorded which). In DNA form, the CDR3 reads TGTGCCAGCACCCGACTCCCCCAGGGGGTCACTGAAGCTTTCTTT. It encodes CASTRLPQGVTEAFF.